A selection of T cell receptor beta chains follows, all from one sample in a study of blood T cell repertoires in COVID-19. This table comes from immunoSEQ multiplex PCR, and its TCRdb copy is limited to in-frame clones, with some not included. Of some 270,000 clones in the sample, 86% were seen once. The specimen was peripheral blood. Every receptor here comes from a woman older than 75 with COVID-19, enrolled during active disease. The CDR3 runs from the conserved cysteine through the conserved F or W. A D gene is named only where the DNA matches it firmly. Rows may omit the clone size; those that give it use once, few, many or a size class.

>TRBV10-3|few|-|TRBJ1-5
CAISESGGDQPQHF
TGTGCCATCAGTGAGTCCGGGGGTGATCAGCCCCAGCATTTT
>TRBV19|-|-|TRBJ2-5
CASSFSGYQETQYF
TGTGCCAGTAGTTTTTCAGGGTACCAAGAGACCCAGTACTTC
>TRBV7-2|-|TRBD1|TRBJ1-2
CASSQGTGDIYGYTF
TGTGCCAGCAGCCAAGGGACAGGGGACATCTATGGCTACACCTTC
>TRBV29-1|-|-|TRBJ1-1
CSVDSGAIRNTEAFF
TGCAGCGTTGACTCAGGGGCGATAAGAAACACTGAAGCTTTCTTT
>TRBV18|-|-|TRBJ1-1
CASSPREGTEAFF
TGTGCCAGCTCACCAAGGGAGGGGACTGAAGCTTTCTTT
>TRBV10-3|-|TRBD1|TRBJ1-1
CAIRGQGNTEAFF
TGTGCCATCAGAGGACAGGGGAACACTGAAGCTTTCTTT
>TRBV15|-|-|TRBJ2-3
CATSSRDSYSTDTQYF
TGTGCCACCAGCTCCCGGGACTCCTATAGCACAGATACGCAGTATTTT
>TRBV19|-|-|TRBJ1-2
CASSTGGNNYGYTF
TGTGCCAGTAGTACTGGCGGGAATAACTATGGCTACACCTTC
>TRBV11-2|-|-|TRBJ1-4
CASSLGFSSLNEKLFF
TGTGCCAGCAGCTTAGGATTTAGCAGCTTAAATGAAAAACTGTTTTTT
>TRBV2|-|-|TRBJ1-5
CASSESGEVNLPQHF
TGTGCCAGCAGTGAGTCCGGGGAAGTCAATCTGCCCCAGCATTTT
>TRBV11-2|-|-|TRBJ1-4
CASSSQTRGEKLFF
TGTGCCAGCAGTTCGCAGACTCGGGGTGAAAAACTGTTTTTT
>TRBV7-9|-|-|TRBJ1-2
CASSPGGAAGGYTF
TGTGCCAGCAGCCCGGGAGGGGCCGCGGGTGGCTACACCTTC
>TRBV9|once|TRBD2|TRBJ2-5
CASSVGLAGGQETQYF
TGTGCCAGCAGCGTAGGGCTAGCGGGGGGCCAAGAGACCCAGTACTTC
>TRBV5-1|-|-|TRBJ2-2
CASSLVQGSTGELFF
TGCGCCAGCAGCTTGGTCCAGGGTAGCACCGGGGAGCTGTTTTTT
>TRBV19|-|-|TRBJ1-1
CASSNGGLASIAFF
TGTGCCAGTAGTAACGGGGGGCTCGCTTCAATAGCTTTCTTT
>TRBV3-1/TRBV3-2|-|TRBD2|TRBJ2-7
CASSLKRGASYEQYF
TGTGCCAGCAGCCTAAAGCGGGGGGCCTCCTACGAGCAGTACTTC
>TRBV19|few|TRBD2|TRBJ2-1
CASSIEAGGPNEQFF
TGTGCCAGTAGTATAGAAGCGGGGGGGCCCAATGAGCAGTTCTTC
>TRBV7-2|-|TRBD2|TRBJ2-3
CASSLEAGGLVTQYF
TGTGCCAGCAGCTTAGAGGCGGGGGGGCTGGTTACGCAGTATTTT
>TRBV28|once|TRBD2|TRBJ2-1
CASSPGTTNEQFF
TGTGCCAGCAGTCCCGGGACTACCAATGAGCAGTTCTTC
>TRBV7-8|-|TRBD2|TRBJ2-3
CASSPPLAGGPGTDTQYF
TGTGCCAGCAGTCCTCCGCTAGCGGGGGGGCCGGGCACAGATACGCAGTATTTT
>TRBV4-1|-|TRBD1|TRBJ1-2
CASSQVVQASGGGYTF
TGCGCCAGCAGCCAAGTTGTCCAGGCCTCAGGGGGTGGCTACACCTTC
>TRBV4-2|-|TRBD1|TRBJ1-5
CASSQDPPGGAGQPQHF
TGTGCCAGCAGCCAAGATCCCCCAGGGGGCGCGGGTCAGCCCCAGCATTTT
>TRBV27|-|TRBD1|TRBJ2-7
CASSLRTGVNEQYF
TGTGCCAGCAGTTTACGGACAGGGGTCAACGAGCAGTACTTC
>TRBV5-6|-|-|TRBJ2-1
CASSLATEQFF
TGTGCCAGCAGCTTGGCGACAGAGCAGTTCTTC
>TRBV4-1|-|-|TRBJ1-1
CASSLGERVGEAFF
TGCGCCAGCAGCCTGGGGGAGCGGGTTGGTGAAGCTTTCTTT